The 17 T cell receptor beta chains below were found in one sample sequenced in a study of blood T cell repertoires in COVID-19. The repertoire was sequenced with immunoSEQ multiplex PCR; TCRdb's copy has only in-frame clones and lacks some. In the table there are about 41,000 clones, 65% to 85% of which are singletons. The specimen sequenced was peripheral blood. The receptors come from a woman at least 80 years old with active or convalescent COVID-19.

This sequence joins TRBV9 and TRBJ2-3; D is undetermined. This CDR3 has 14 amino acids. V lost 0 bases and J lost 3, with 8 bases in between. The germline gives CDR1 SGDLS, CDR2 YYNGEE. Written as DNA, the CDR3 is TGTGCCAGCAGCGTAGCCGCGGCTACAGATACGCAGTATTTT. This gives the protein CASSVAAATDTQYF.

The chain is built from TRBV4-1 and TRBJ2-2; TRBD1 matches at 8 bases. Germline CDR1 is MGHRA and CDR2 is YSYEKL. With V trimmed by 4 bases and J by 4 bases, 26 bases remained unmatched. The CDR3 length is 22 residues. The DNA for the CDR3 is TGCGCCAGCAGCCGAAGGCCCATCAAAGAGACAGGGGCCACTTGGGGCACCGGGGAGCTGTTTTTT. As protein: CASSRRPIKETGATWGTGELFF.

CDR3 loop: CASRNPGQGAYEQYF. The CDR3 nucleotides are TGTGCCAGTAGAAATCCGGGACAGGGGGCCTACGAGCAGTACTTC. The chain couples TRBV19 to TRBJ2-7, with TRBD1 identical over 11 bases. This CDR3 is built from 15 residues. Per germline, CDR1 LNHDA and CDR2 SQIVND (reference sequence). With 6 bases clipped from V and 2 bases from J, the junction kept 6 bases outside the gene matches.

V usage is TRBV5-4 and J usage is TRBJ2-5; TRBD1 agrees at 10 bases. CDR3 length equals 15 residues. J was trimmed by 2 bases and V by 4 bases; bases with no gene match: 5. The germline gives CDR1 SGHNT, CDR2 YYREEE (reference sequence). The CDR3 DNA follows: TGTGCCAGCAGCAGTCGGACAGGGGGTCAAGAGACCCAGTACTTC. Its translation: CASSSRTGGQETQYF. Drawing the rest from reference TRBV5-4 and TRBJ2-5, the complete variable domain is ETGVTQSPTHLIKTRGQQVTLRCSSQSGHNTVSWYQQALGQGPQFIFQYYREEENGRGNFPPRFSGLQFPNYSSELNVNALELDDSALYLCASSSRTGGQETQYFGPGTRLLVL.

As regards this clone: The sample contains more than one DNA sequence encoding this CDR3. The genes are TRBV11-2 and TRBJ1-2; D might be TRBD1 (5 bases). V lost 2 bases and J lost 3, with 10 bases in between. The CDR3 is 14 amino acids. From germline, CDR1 is SGHAT and CDR2 FQNNGV. The CDR3 region has the DNA TGTGCCAGCAGCTTATCAGGGATCGACTATGGCTACACCTTC. Translated, it gives CASSLSGIDYGYTF.

This clone was seen a handful of times. This rearrangement joins TRBV10-3 to TRBJ1-5; perhaps TRBD1 as D (5 bases). Germline V gene lookup returns CDR1 ENHRY and CDR2 SYGVKD. There are 15 residues in the CDR3. V was pared by 0 bases and J by 8 bases, with 14 bases between. CDR3 sequence reads: CAISESQDKYEPQHF. CDR3 bases: TGTGCCATCAGTGAGTCCCAGGACAAGTATGAGCCCCAGCATTTT.

The chain uses TRBV6-2 or TRBV6-3 and TRBJ2-5; 9 bases line up with TRBD1. J was trimmed by 5 bases and V by 6 bases; bases with no gene match: 10. This CDR3 has 15 amino acids. Germline V CDR1 and CDR2: MNHEY, SVGEGT. CDR3 loop: CASSPDRGLWETQYF. The CDR3, as DNA: TGTGCCAGCAGCCCGGACAGGGGATTGTGGGAGACCCAGTACTTC.

The rearrangement joins TRBV7-6 to TRBJ2-2; TRBD2 aligns across 13 bases. This CDR3 region has 17 residues. Germline values: CDR1 SGHVS, CDR2 FNYEAQ. V trimming: 5 bases; J trimming: 6 bases; junction bases outside the gene matches: 9. CDR3 sequence reads: CASSELAGGPGAGELFF. The DNA for the CDR3 is TGTGCCAGCAGCGAACTAGCGGGAGGGCCCGGGGCCGGGGAGCTGTTTTTT.

The sample holds a few counts of this clone. The chain links TRBV6-4 to TRBJ2-1; tentatively, D is TRBD2 (5 bases). Trimming took off 3 bases at V and 10 bases at J, with 13 bases between the two ends. The length of the CDR3 is 13 residues. Germline V gene sequence: CDR1 MRHNA, CDR2 SNTAGT. The CDR3: CASSEEARREQFF. DNA for the CDR3: TGTGCCAGCAGTGAGGAGGCTCGCCGGGAGCAGTTCTTC.

The chain is built from TRBV11-2 and TRBJ2-1; tentative D call: TRBD1 (8 bases). Looked up from germline, CDR1 is SGHAT and CDR2 is FQNNGV. The CDR3 is 16 amino acids. V gave up 3 bases and J gave up 7 bases, with 19 bases separating them. The CDR3 reads CASSLNLLQGGNEQFF. The CDR3 nucleotides are TGTGCCAGCAGCTTGAATTTATTACAGGGGGGGAATGAGCAGTTCTTC.

This clone was seen a single time. This rearrangement joins TRBV5-5 to TRBJ2-1; TRBD2 matches 7 bases. CDR1 and CDR2 (germline): SGHKS, YYEKEE (reference sequence). The junction had 13 bases not matched to a gene; V was cut back by 7 bases and J by 15 bases. This CDR3 has 12 residues. The CDR3 loop reads CASSSGSSGGFF. The CDR3 DNA follows: TGTGCCAGCTCCTCAGGGTCTAGCGGTGGGTTCTTC.

The V gene is TRBV28, the J gene TRBJ1-4; 11 bases align to TRBD1. The germline gives CDR1 MDHEN, CDR2 SYDVKM. This CDR3 is 16 amino acids long. V gave up 1 base and J gave up 8 bases; unmatched junction bases: 6. The chain's CDR3 is CASSLLPGQGDEKLFF. The CDR3 nucleotides read TGTGCCAGCAGTTTATTGCCGGGACAGGGGGACGAAAAACTGTTTTTT.

The V call is TRBV29-1, the J call TRBJ1-1; tentative D call: TRBD1 (5 bases). Germline CDR1 SQVTM, CDR2 ANQGSEA. CDR3 length equals 13 residues. Trimming took off 8 bases at V and 0 bases at J, with 13 bases between the two ends. The CDR3 loop reads CSITTAMNTEAFF. CDR3 coding DNA: TGCAGCATTACGACAGCTATGAACACTGAAGCTTTCTTT.

The chain joins TRBV7-9 to TRBJ2-7; D remains unclear. Germline CDR1 SEHNR, CDR2 FQNEAQ (reference sequence). V lost 2 bases and J lost 2, with 13 bases in between. The CDR3 loop spans 15 amino acids. DNA of the CDR3: TGTGCCAGCAGCTTACTCTTTGGCAGGACCTACGAGCAGTACTTC. This codes for CASSLLFGRTYEQYF.

The gene calls are TRBV6-5 and TRBJ1-5, with a weak D call TRBD1 (5 bases). CDR1 and CDR2 (germline): MNHEY, SVGAGI. Trimming removed 2 bases from V and 1 base from J, with 9 bases in between. The CDR3 has 15 amino acids. CDR3 sequence (DNA): TGTGCCAGCAGTTACCCAGGGTTAAGCAATCAGCCCCAGCATTTT. Protein: CASSYPGLSNQPQHF.

This chain connects TRBV15 to TRBJ2-1; 14 nucleotides align to TRBD2. V shed 2 bases and J 0 bases; nucleotides not matched to a gene: 6. Germline assignment: CDR1 LNHNV and CDR2 YYDKDF (reference sequence). The CDR3 consists of 19 residues. The CDR3 DNA is TGTGCCACCAGCAGACGGACTAGCGGGAGGCTGAGCTCCTACAATGAGCAGTTCTTC. Translating it yields CATSRRTSGRLSSYNEQFF.

V is TRBV6-6 and J is TRBJ1-2; a weak D match, TRBD1 (5 bases). Per germline, CDR1 MNHNY and CDR2 SVGAGI (reference sequence). CDR3 length: 14 amino acids. V lost 5 bases to trimming and J lost 5 bases, with 15 bases between them. As DNA, the CDR3 is TGTGCCAGCAGTACCCGGGGGGACGATTATGGCTACACCTTC. Protein sequence: CASSTRGDDYGYTF.